The clone carrying this T cell receptor beta chain was counted between two and nine times. Its antigen remains unknown. The CDR3 consists of 16 residues. The junction had 9 bases not matched to a gene; V was cut back by 5 bases and J by 5 bases. Germline-derived CDR1 and CDR2 are MNHEY and SMNVEV (reference sequence). The data are from a study of shared clonotypes between healthy human individuals. Whole-study results and caveats: In several donors, around 5.5% of naive CD4 clonotypes appeared in common. In contrast to clonotypes shared by all four donors, non-shared clonotypes had lower generation probabilities.

Assay execution proceeded at the deep level. TCRdb's table, derived via immunoSEQ multiplex PCR, lists solely in-frame clones and lacks some. This table holds more than 150,000 clones, approximately 70% found once. This clonotype was sampled from a man aged 30 to 39 in good health. Sequenced material: memory CD4+ T cells sorted from blood. Subset given: CD45RA-negative fraction. The V gene is TRBV27, the J gene TRBJ2-7, with 13 nucleotides matching TRBD2. Here the CDR3 DNA reads TGTGCCAGCAGTCTTACCGGACTAGCGGGAGTTAACGAGCAGTACTTC. Amino acids: CASSLTGLAGVNEQYF.